This T cell receptor (beta chain) was recovered during a study of post-analysis software for immune sequencing data. Study observations and caveats: Patients showed TRBV5-6, TRBV5-1 and TRBV20-1 among a few TRBV segments more frequent than in controls.

The library was made from cDNA and included unique molecular identifiers. Each CDR3 protein is one row after TCRdb ran MiXCR on the PCR reads. Of around 700,000 distinct CDR3 sequences listed, more than 50% are singletons. About this clonotype itself: The antigen is not known.

The CDR3 has 13 amino acids. V was clipped by 7 bases and J by 5 bases; unmatched bases: 5. The germline V gene has CDR1 WSHSY and CDR2 SAAADI. The TCR comes from a girl aged 2 to 9 with multiple sclerosis. J is TRBJ2-1 and V is TRBV10-2; 7 positions agree with TRBD2. Source material: blood. The CDR3 sequence is CASNLAEHNEQFF. The CDR3 bases are TGCGCCAGCAACCTAGCGGAGCACAATGAGCAGTTCTTC.